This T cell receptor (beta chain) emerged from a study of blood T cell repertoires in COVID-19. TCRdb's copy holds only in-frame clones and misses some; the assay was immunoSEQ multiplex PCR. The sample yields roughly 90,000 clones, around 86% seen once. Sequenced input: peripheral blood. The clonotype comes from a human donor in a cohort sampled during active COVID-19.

The CDR3 region has the DNA TGTGCCAGTAGCCTAGGGGCCACTAATGAAAAACTGTTTTTT. Its translation is CASSLGATNEKLFF. The chain has TRBV19 and TRBJ1-4; TRBD1 might be the D (5 bases). Germline-derived CDR1 and CDR2 are LNHDA and SQIVND (reference sequence). V lost 6 bases, J lost 2 bases, and 10 bases lay in between. The CDR3 consists of 14 residues.